One and the same sample provided the 16 T cell receptor beta chains below, sequenced in a study of blood T cell repertoires in COVID-19. The table came from immunoSEQ multiplex PCR; TCRdb's copy has only in-frame clones and leaves some out. The table has roughly 200,000 clones, around 85% seen once. The sample was peripheral blood. These receptors all come from a man aged 50 to 59 who had recovered from COVID-19.

On this clone itself: Different DNA sequences within this sample yield the same CDR3. The chain uses TRBV5-4 and TRBJ2-5, with TRBD2 matching 15 bases. Unmatched junction bases numbered 2, after V lost 3 bases and J lost 5 bases. The V gene's germline CDR1 is SGHNT and CDR2 YYREEE (reference sequence). The length of the CDR3 is 15 residues. In DNA form, the CDR3 reads TGTGCCAGCAGCTCGGGACTAGCGGGAGGCGAGACCCAGTACTTC. This codes for CASSSGLAGGETQYF.

The chain recombines TRBV6-5 with TRBJ2-7; TRBD1 matches 7 bases. The CDR3 loop spans 15 amino acids. Germline CDR1 MNHEY, CDR2 SVGAGI. Losses at the gene ends were 6 bases for V and 2 bases for J; bases not matched to a gene: 10. The CDR3, as DNA: TGTGCCAGCAGCCCCGATGGGGACAGCCCCTACGAGCAGTACTTC. Translating gives CASSPDGDSPYEQYF.

This clone was recorded at least ten times. V is TRBV25-1 and J is TRBJ2-4; D unresolved. The germline V gene has CDR1 MGHDK and CDR2 SYGVNS. The V end was cut by 10 bases, the J end by 7 bases, with 11 bases between. This CDR3 is 11 amino acids long. CDR3 sequence: CATGTGNIQYF. CDR3 in DNA: TGTGCCACCGGTACCGGGAACATTCAGTACTTC.

The V call is TRBV5-1, the J call TRBJ2-7; possibly TRBD2 for D (6 bases). Between the trimmed V and J ends, which lost 6 bases and 0 bases, there was a span of 19 bases. CDR1 is SGHRS, CDR2 YFSETQ, per germline. This CDR3 is built from 16 residues. CDR3 residues: CASMDDGGKYSYEQYF. For the CDR3, the DNA is TGCGCCAGCATGGACGATGGCGGGAAGTACTCCTACGAGCAGTACTTC.

The rearrangement links TRBV19 to TRBJ2-7, with TRBD2 as a possible D gene (6 bases). Germline V gene sequence: CDR1 LNHDA, CDR2 SQIVND (reference sequence). V was trimmed by 4 bases and J by 5 bases, leaving 15 bases between them. The CDR3 sequence is 14 residues long. This CDR3 reads CASSSTGRGHEQYF. CDR3 DNA: TGTGCCAGTAGTAGTACCGGGAGAGGTCACGAGCAGTACTTC.

J is TRBJ2-7 and V is TRBV3-1 (or the pseudogene TRBV3-2); no clear D gene. The V and J ends lost 0 bases and 0 bases respectively, with 6 bases between them. From germline, CDR1 is LGHDT and CDR2 YNNKEL (reference sequence). This CDR3 has 14 amino acids. For the CDR3, the DNA is TGTGCCAGCAGCCAAGATCCCTACTCCTACGAGCAGTACTTC. Translation: CASSQDPYSYEQYF.

J is TRBJ2-3 and V is TRBV4-2; 8 bases map to TRBD2. This CDR3 has 16 amino acids. Trimming took 1 base from V and 4 from J; bases not matched to a gene: 7. Germline V lookup: CDR1 LGHNA, CDR2 YNFKEQ. The CDR3 sequence is CASSQVAAGGADTQYF. The CDR3 coding sequence is TGTGCCAGCAGCCAAGTCGCGGCGGGAGGTGCAGATACGCAGTATTTT.

This chain uses TRBV15 with TRBJ2-3; D perhaps matches TRBD1 (7 bases). The germline CDR1 and CDR2 sequences are LNHNV and YYDKDF (reference sequence). This CDR3 is 15 amino acids long. With 3 bases removed from V and 1 base from J, the gap between germline ends came to 11 bases. CDR3 region: CATSSTGEGTDTQYF. DNA of the CDR3: TGTGCCACCAGCAGTACAGGGGAGGGCACAGATACGCAGTATTTT.

The rearrangement joins TRBV4-1 to TRBJ2-7; the match to TRBD2 covers 7 bases. The junction had 6 bases not matched to a gene; V was cut back by 4 bases and J by 0 bases. Germline-derived CDR1 and CDR2 are MGHRA and YSYEKL. The CDR3 length is 15 residues. The chain's CDR3 is CASSPGTTDSYEQYF. CDR3 nucleotides: TGCGCCAGCAGCCCCGGGACTACCGACTCCTACGAGCAGTACTTC.

V gene TRBV7-3 combines with J gene TRBJ1-2, with 8 bases fitting TRBD1. Germline assignment: CDR1 SGHTA and CDR2 FQGTGA. Losses at the gene ends were 4 bases for V and 8 bases for J; bases not matched to a gene: 6. This CDR3 comprises 13 residues. CDR3 residues: CASSSDRDDGYTF. The CDR3 bases are TGTGCCAGCAGCTCGGACAGGGACGACGGCTACACCTTC.

V and J are TRBV19 and TRBJ1-2, with TRBD1 identical over 7 bases. Germline V gives CDR1 LNHDA, CDR2 SQIVND (reference sequence). The ends lost 9 bases at V and 3 bases at J; junction bases unmatched: 25. The CDR3 is 19 residues long. CDR3 DNA sequence: TGTGCCAGCCGGGAATCCGTAATGACAGGGCAATTCGTATACTATGGCTACACCTTC. Amino acids: CASRESVMTGQFVYYGYTF.

The genes are TRBV4-2 and TRBJ2-7; the D is unclear. The CDR3 contains 12 residues. Per the germline V gene, CDR1 is LGHNA and CDR2 is YNFKEQ. V was trimmed by 1 base and J by 3 bases, leaving 4 bases between them. The chain's CDR3 is CASSQGSYEQYF. CDR3 bases: TGTGCCAGCAGCCAAGGGAGCTACGAGCAGTACTTC.

This clone has more than one count but fewer than ten. The chain is built from TRBV7-9 and TRBJ2-7; D might be TRBD2 (5 bases). This CDR3 is 11 amino acids long. CDR1 is SEHNR, CDR2 FQNEAQ, per germline (reference sequence). V lost 3 bases and J lost 6, with 6 bases in between. CDR3 protein: CASSLDSEQYF. The CDR3 region has the DNA TGTGCCAGCAGCTTGGACTCCGAGCAGTACTTC.

The J gene is TRBJ2-5, the V gene TRBV5-4; tentatively, D is TRBD2 (5 bases). In germline, CDR1 is SGHNT, CDR2 YYREEE (reference sequence). The CDR3 consists of 14 residues. The V end lost 2 bases, the J end lost 5 bases, and 13 bases lay between the germline ends. The CDR3 sequence is CASSFTRPGETQYF. The DNA of the CDR3 is TGTGCCAGCAGCTTTACCAGGCCGGGGGAGACCCAGTACTTC.

V is TRBV4-1 and J is TRBJ2-7; D not certain. The V end was cut by 0 bases, the J end by 2 bases, with 11 bases between. The CDR3 totals 15 residues. Germline V gene data show CDR1 as MGHRA and CDR2 as YSYEKL. This CDR3 reads CASSQETQFTYEQYF. The CDR3 DNA follows: TGCGCCAGCAGCCAAGAAACGCAGTTCACCTACGAGCAGTACTTC.

Concerning this clone: Other DNA sequences in the same sample also yield this CDR3. The J gene is TRBJ1-2, the V gene TRBV5-1; D is uncertain. The V end was cut by 4 bases, the J end by 4 bases, with 11 bases between. This CDR3 region has 13 residues. Germline V lookup: CDR1 SGHRS, CDR2 YFSETQ. Here the CDR3 reads CASSLRQGYGYTF. For the CDR3, the DNA is TGCGCCAGCAGCCTGAGACAAGGCTATGGCTACACCTTC.